Presented here are 29 T cell receptor beta chains from one specimen sequenced in a study of cytomegalovirus exposure and HLA in healthy donors. Primers included in the PCR were 60 Vbeta and 13 Jbeta primers. This table comes from immunoSEQ multiplex PCR, and its TCRdb copy is limited to in-frame clones, with some not included. Of 100,000 or so clones listed, 70% to 75% are singletons. Sequencing was performed on PBMCs. Every receptor here comes from a middle-aged man in good health and CMV-seronegative.

This chain links TRBV7-2 with TRBJ2-1; 12 positions agree with TRBD2. After removal of 4 bases from V and 1 base from J, the junction contained 5 bases not matched to a gene. CDR3 length: 17 amino acids. Germline CDR1 and CDR2: SGHTA and FQGNSA. In DNA, the CDR3 is TGTGCCAGCAGCTCCCGGACTAGCGGGACATCCTACAATGAGCAGTTCTTC. Its protein product is CASSSRTSGTSYNEQFF.

This chain's CDR3 is CASSFRPGTSYEQYF. The CDR3 DNA reads TGCGCCAGCAGCTTTAGGCCAGGGACATCCTACGAGCAGTACTTC. The chain combines TRBV5-1 with TRBJ2-7, with D maybe TRBD1 (6 bases). This CDR3 has 15 residues. CDR1 and CDR2 from the germline V gene are SGHRS and YFSETQ. The V gene lost 2 bases and the J gene lost 1 base, with 13 bases spanning the gap.

This clone was detected only a few times. V is TRBV6-1 and J is TRBJ1-4; D perhaps matches TRBD1 (6 bases). This CDR3 comprises 15 residues. Germline-derived CDR1 and CDR2 are MNHNS and SASEGT. V lost 1 base to trimming and J lost 7 bases, with 13 bases between them. The CDR3 loop is CASSEEGHRGEKLFF. In DNA, the CDR3 is TGTGCCAGCAGTGAAGAGGGACATCGGGGTGAAAAACTGTTTTTT.

The CDR3 DNA reads TGTGCCAGCAGTTTATCCCGGCCGGGACAGGGGGTAAAGGCCCAGTACTTC. Amino acids: CASSLSRPGQGVKAQYF. V and J are TRBV28 and TRBJ2-5; 11 bases align to TRBD1. In germline, CDR1 is MDHEN, CDR2 SYDVKM. This CDR3 is built from 17 residues. V was pared by 1 base and J by 9 bases, with 13 bases of the junction left unmatched.

This chain connects TRBV6-5 to TRBJ1-2; 8 bases are a match to TRBD1. The V and J ends lost 3 bases and 3 bases, in that order; junction bases with no gene match: 9. Germline CDR1 reads MNHEY; CDR2 reads SVGAGI. This CDR3 region has 16 residues. The CDR3 DNA reads as TGTGCCAGCAGTTATCGCCAGGGGGCAAGGGACTATGGCTACACCTTC. This sequence encodes CASSYRQGARDYGYTF.

With regard to this clone: Other DNA sequences in this specimen translate into the identical CDR3. This chain links TRBV5-1 with TRBJ2-3; D gene ambiguous. Trimming took off 2 bases at V and 4 bases at J, with 5 bases between the two ends. The CDR3 has 12 amino acids. CDR1 is SGHRS, CDR2 YFSETQ, per germline. The CDR3 bases are TGCGCCAGCAGCTTAGAGGCAGATACGCAGTATTTT. Translation: CASSLEADTQYF.

A remark on this clone: Different DNA sequences within this sample yield the same CDR3. The chain joins TRBV5-1 to TRBJ2-7, with 11 bases matching TRBD2. The CDR3 has 16 amino acids. Germline V gives CDR1 SGHRS, CDR2 YFSETQ. V gave up 2 bases and J gave up 0 bases; unmatched junction bases: 4. In DNA, the CDR3 is TGCGCCAGCAGCTTCCTAACTAGCGGGAGCTCCTACGAGCAGTACTTC. Translating gives CASSFLTSGSSYEQYF.

This clone was seen a handful of times. This chain connects TRBV7-9 to TRBJ1-1, with D hard to call. This CDR3 comprises 15 residues. The V gene lost 5 bases and the J gene lost 6 bases, with 19 bases spanning the gap. Germline V gives CDR1 SEHNR, CDR2 FQNEAQ (reference sequence). CDR3 DNA sequence: TGTGCCAGCAGCCCCGGGTCATTGGATGGCGCTGAAGCTTTCTTT. Encoded protein: CASSPGSLDGAEAFF.

V usage is TRBV4-1 and J usage is TRBJ2-1; TRBD2 matches at 13 bases. Germline-derived CDR1 and CDR2 are MGHRA and YSYEKL. This CDR3 contains 16 residues. Trimming at V came to 3 bases and at J to 9 bases, leaving 8 bases not matched to a gene. CDR3 nucleotide sequence: TGCGCCAGCAGCCAGCTTACTAGCGGGAGGGCCTTTGAGCAGTTCTTC. This codes for CASSQLTSGRAFEQFF.

The gene calls are TRBV18 and TRBJ2-7; 7 nucleotides match TRBD1. The CDR3 consists of 15 residues. Germline-derived CDR1 and CDR2 are KGHSH and LQKENI. V was pared by 4 bases and J by 7 bases, with 13 bases of the junction left unmatched. Written as DNA, the CDR3 is TGTGCCAGCTCACGCCAGGACAGGAGAGGTGGTGAGCAGTACTTC. Translating gives CASSRQDRRGGEQYF.

In the case of this clone: An end of the junction does not agree with germline; a read error may underlie this. The V and J genes are TRBV7-7 and TRBJ2-2, with 7 bases lining up with TRBD1. This CDR3 is 15 amino acids long. Germline CDR1 reads SSHAT; CDR2 reads FNYEAQ (reference sequence). The CDR3 DNA reads TGTGCTAGCAGCAGGGACAGAACGAACACCGGGGAGCTGTTTTTT. Translation gives CASSRDRTNTGELFF.

This clone occurred a few times. J is TRBJ1-3 and V is TRBV5-4; the D is unclear. V was clipped by 1 base and J by 0 bases, with 8 bases between them. From germline, CDR1 is SGHNT and CDR2 YYREEE (reference sequence). This CDR3 is built from 15 residues. The CDR3 loop is CASSLWSSSGNTIYF. CDR3 nucleotide sequence: TGTGCCAGCAGCTTGTGGAGTAGCTCTGGAAACACCATATATTTT.

The V gene is TRBV5-1, the J gene TRBJ2-2, with a tentative D call TRBD2 (6 bases). CDR1 and CDR2 (germline): SGHRS, YFSETQ. The CDR3 has 15 residues. V lost 5 bases and J 0 bases, leaving 11 bases between the germline ends. This CDR3 reads CASRTGTSNTGELFF. The CDR3 coding sequence is TGCGCCAGCAGGACCGGGACTTCGAACACCGGGGAGCTGTTTTTT. Full variable domain (missing parts from reference TRBV5-1 and TRBJ2-2): KAGVTQTPRYLIKTRGQQVTLSCSPISGHRSVSWYQQTPGQGLQFLFEYFSETQRNKGNFPGRFSGRQFSNSRSEMNVSTLELGDSALYLCASRTGTSNTGELFFGEGSRLTVL.

The count of this clone is one. The rearrangement joins TRBV19 to TRBJ2-5; D is unclear. The CDR3 loop spans 13 amino acids. CDR1 and CDR2 from the germline V gene are LNHDA and SQIVND (reference sequence). Trimming took off 6 bases at V and 5 bases at J, with 13 bases between the two ends. The CDR3 is CASRAIGVETQYF. The CDR3 nucleotides are TGTGCCAGTAGGGCCATCGGAGTTGAGACCCAGTACTTC.

The rearrangement joins TRBV5-1 to TRBJ1-1; D is unresolved. Per germline, CDR1 SGHRS and CDR2 YFSETQ. The CDR3 spans 13 residues. The V gene lost 0 bases and the J gene lost 2 bases, with 5 bases spanning the gap. CDR3: CASSLVSNTEAFF. The CDR3 nucleotides read TGCGCCAGCAGCTTGGTGAGTAACACTGAAGCTTTCTTT. The variable domain in full, completed from reference TRBV5-1 and TRBJ1-1, reads KAGVTQTPRYLIKTRGQQVTLSCSPISGHRSVSWYQQTPGQGLQFLFEYFSETQRNKGNFPGRFSGRQFSNSRSEMNVSTLELGDSALYLCASSLVSNTEAFFGQGTRLTVV.

The chain combines TRBV9 with TRBJ2-2; 9 positions agree with TRBD2. Germline CDR1 and CDR2: SGDLS and YYNGEE. This CDR3 contains 16 residues. After removal of 0 bases from V and 5 bases from J, the junction contained 5 bases not matched to a gene. The CDR3 region is CASSVAVAGGTGELFF. The CDR3 DNA reads TGTGCCAGCAGCGTAGCGGTGGCGGGGGGGACCGGGGAGCTGTTTTTT.

The chain carries TRBV30 and TRBJ1-1; D not certain. In germline, CDR1 is GTSNPN, CDR2 SVGIG (reference sequence). CDR3 size: 11 residues. The V end lost 3 bases, the J end lost 8 bases, and 10 bases lay between the germline ends. CDR3 protein: CAWRYMSEAFF. CDR3 in DNA: TGTGCCTGGAGGTATATGTCGGAAGCTTTCTTT.

The gene calls are TRBV30 and TRBJ2-7; weak D call: TRBD2 (5 bases). Germline V gene lookup returns CDR1 GTSNPN and CDR2 SVGIG (reference sequence). CDR3 size: 12 residues. V was clipped by 3 bases and J by 3 bases, with 9 bases between them. CDR3 bases: TGTGCCTGGAGGGGGAGCTTCTACGAGCAGTACTTC. This gives the protein CAWRGSFYEQYF.

The V and J genes are TRBV6-1 and TRBJ2-5; D perhaps matches TRBD2 (6 bases). The CDR3 has 12 amino acids. Trimming took off 8 bases at V and 7 bases at J, with 14 bases between the two ends. Looked up from germline, CDR1 is MNHNS and CDR2 is SASEGT. Written as DNA, the CDR3 is TGTGCCAGCGAACTAGCTATCGCGACCCAGTACTTC. Residues: CASELAIATQYF.

This sequence joins TRBV6-4 and TRBJ2-1, with 13 bases aligning to TRBD2. This CDR3 comprises 16 residues. Germline CDR1 reads MRHNA; CDR2 reads SNTAGT. The V gene end was trimmed by 2 bases and the J gene end by 7 bases; junction bases not matched to a gene: 5. This CDR3 reads CASSDAGLAGVNEQFF. Written as DNA, the CDR3 is TGTGCCAGCAGTGACGCCGGACTAGCGGGGGTGAATGAGCAGTTCTTC.

This chain links TRBV19 with TRBJ2-2; D remains unclear. Germline loops: CDR1 LNHDA, CDR2 SQIVND (reference sequence). This CDR3 has 12 amino acids. Trimming took off 6 bases at V and 13 bases at J, with 15 bases between the two ends. CDR3 bases: TGTGCCAGTAGGTCCACCCTGGGCCGGCTGTTTTTT. Translating gives CASRSTLGRLFF.

The chain employs TRBV29-1 and TRBJ1-1, with D hard to call. The CDR3 covers 11 residues. Germline CDR1 is SQVTM and CDR2 is ANQGSEA. V was pared by 3 bases and J by 5 bases, with 7 bases between. In DNA form, the CDR3 reads TGCAGCGTTGAGTCGGTGACTGAAGCTTTCTTT. Residues: CSVESVTEAFF.

As regards this clone: At one end, the junction sequence differs from germline, possibly due to a read error. The chain joins TRBV11-2 to TRBJ2-1; a weak D match, TRBD2 (6 bases). Germline CDR1 reads SGHAT; CDR2 reads FQNNGV. CDR3 size: 12 residues. The DNA of the CDR3 is TGTGCCAGCAGCCCCCAAATAGGCTGGGGGGTCTTC. Its translation: CASSPQIGWGVF. Filled out from reference TRBV11-2 and TRBJ2-1, the complete variable domain reads EAGVAQSPRYKIIEKRQSVAFWCNPISGHATLYWYQQILGQGPKLLIQFQNNGVVDDSQLPKDRFSAERLKGVDSTLKIQPAKLEDSAVYLCASSPQIGWGVFGPGTRLTVL.

The chain recombines TRBV5-6 with TRBJ1-1; TRBD1 agrees at 7 bases. The V and J ends lost 4 bases and 4 bases, in that order; junction bases with no gene match: 10. CDR3 length: 15 amino acids. CDR1 and CDR2 from the germline V gene are SGHDT and YYEEEE. The CDR3 region is CASSHFDRAGTEAFF. CDR3 in DNA: TGTGCCAGCAGCCATTTTGACAGGGCGGGCACTGAAGCTTTCTTT.

The chain uses TRBV7-6 and TRBJ1-6; 10 bases map to TRBD1. Germline assignment: CDR1 SGHVS and CDR2 FNYEAQ. The CDR3 totals 15 residues. J gave up 9 bases and V 5 bases, and 7 bases lay outside the gene matches. The CDR3 DNA is TGTGCCAGCAGCCCGGGGACAGGGGTCGGTTCACCCCTCCACTTT. Amino acid sequence: CASSPGTGVGSPLHF.

V and J are TRBV6-5 and TRBJ2-2; D uncertain. CDR3 length: 14 amino acids. Per germline, CDR1 MNHEY and CDR2 SVGAGI. V shed 5 bases and J shed 6 bases, with 13 bases lying between them. In DNA, the CDR3 is TGTGCCAGCAGTACCTCCTATAGAGCCGGGGAGCTGTTTTTT. Translating it yields CASSTSYRAGELFF.

The chain carries TRBV27 and TRBJ1-2; D may be TRBD1 (5 bases). The CDR3 consists of 15 residues. Trimming left V 4 bases short and J 3 bases short, with 15 bases between. Germline CDR1 MNHEY, CDR2 SMNVEV (reference sequence). Written as DNA, the CDR3 is TGTGCCAGCAGTTCCCCCTTTGGGGGGGACTATGGCTACACCTTC. It specifies CASSSPFGGDYGYTF.

The chain links TRBV5-6 to TRBJ2-7, with D possibly matching TRBD2 (5 bases). CDR1 and CDR2 from the germline V gene are SGHDT and YYEEEE. V was trimmed by 0 bases and J by 0 bases, leaving 10 bases between them. The CDR3 consists of 15 residues. The CDR3 DNA reads as TGTGCCAGCAGCTTGGTGGGAGATAGCTCCTACGAGCAGTACTTC. Translated: CASSLVGDSSYEQYF. The variable domain in full, completed from reference TRBV5-6 and TRBJ2-7, reads DAGVTQSPTHLIKTRGQQVTLRCSPKSGHDTVSWYQQALGQGPQFIFQYYEEEERQRGNFPDRFSGHQFPNYSSELNVNALLLGDSALYLCASSLVGDSSYEQYFGPGTRLTVT.

CDR3 loop: CASSDNSGNTIYF. The DNA of the CDR3 is TGTGCCAGCAGTGACAACTCTGGAAACACCATATATTTT. The rearrangement joins TRBV6-1 to TRBJ1-3; D remains ambiguous. Germline V CDR1 and CDR2: MNHNS, SASEGT. This CDR3 has 13 amino acids. V lost 3 bases and J 0 bases, leaving 3 bases between the germline ends.